This T cell receptor (beta chain) was profiled in a study of human CD4 T cells and Enterobacteriaceae. Data came from immunoSEQ multiplex PCR; TCRdb stores just in-frame clones and leaves some out. Of approximately 26,000 clones in the sample, 65% to 85% were seen once. Memory CD4+ T cells were sorted as all CD4+ cells except CD45RA+CCR7+CD95- naive cells, over 95% pure. Before sorting, cells positive for CD8, CD14, CD16, CD56, CD19 or bright CD25 were removed. The TCR originated in a human donor in good health. What was sequenced was memory CD4+ T cells from blood.

The CDR3 protein is CASSFLSGGTSDQPQHF. CDR3 DNA sequence: TGTGCCAGCAGCTTCCTCTCAGGGGGCACTTCTGATCAGCCCCAGCATTTT. The chain recombines TRBV5-5 with TRBJ1-5; TRBD1 matches 8 bases. In germline, CDR1 is SGHKS, CDR2 YYEKEE (reference sequence). The CDR3 has 17 residues. V dropped 2 bases and J dropped 5; count of bases not matched to a gene: 12.